Below are 9 T cell receptor beta chains sequenced from a single sample in a study of blood T cells in healthy people across ages. Primers used in a second PCR of about 7 to 12 cycles were a sample-barcoded 5' primer and a J-beta primer mix. TCRdb analysed the 5' RACE reads with MiXCR anew, one entry per CDR3 protein. The table shows roughly 800,000 distinct CDR3 sequences, with roughly 64% occurring only once. The sequencing input was blood. The receptors were sampled from a man aged 25-45 years in good health.

V is TRBV20-1 and J is TRBJ1-6; D call uncertain. V was trimmed by 3 bases and J by 3 bases, leaving 15 bases between them. The CDR3 totals 16 residues. Germline assignment: CDR1 DFQATT and CDR2 SNEGSKA (reference sequence). Written as DNA, the CDR3 is TGCAGTGCTAGGCCGGTGGCACAGAACTATAATTCACCCCTCCACTTT. As protein: CSARPVAQNYNSPLHF.

This clonotype has just a few counts. The chain uses TRBV12-3 or TRBV12-4 and TRBJ2-7; 7 positions match TRBD1. J gave up 7 bases and V 6 bases, and 6 bases lay outside the gene matches. The CDR3 spans 12 residues. The CDR3 sequence is CASRRGLGEQYF. In DNA form, the CDR3 reads TGTGCCAGCAGAAGGGGGCTCGGAGAGCAGTACTTC.

This chain uses TRBV6-2 or TRBV6-3 with TRBJ2-7; D not resolved. The CDR3 loop spans 14 amino acids. Per the germline V gene, CDR1 is MNHEY and CDR2 is SVGEGT. Trimming left V 2 bases short and J 6 bases short, with 14 bases between. CDR3 loop: CASSYAAYSGEQYF. The CDR3 DNA reads as TGTGCCAGCAGTTACGCTGCCTATTCGGGCGAGCAGTACTTC.

The V gene is TRBV13, the J gene TRBJ2-5; weak D call: TRBD1 (5 bases). Trimming took 4 bases from V and 12 from J, leaving 18 bases between them. In germline, CDR1 is PRHDT, CDR2 FYEKMQ (reference sequence). The CDR3 loop spans 13 amino acids. The CDR3 loop is CASSSGHLGREYF. The CDR3 nucleotides are TGTGCCAGCAGCTCCGGACACCTCGGCCGAGAGTACTTC.

This clonotype was counted between two and nine times. The J gene is TRBJ2-1, the V gene TRBV29-1; TRBD1 matches at 7 bases. CDR1 SQVTM and CDR2 ANQGSEA come from the germline V gene. The CDR3 runs to 13 residues. J lost 4 bases, V lost 6 bases, and 6 bases had no gene match. The CDR3 loop is CSVSGQSYNEQFF. Written as DNA, the CDR3 is TGCAGCGTGTCGGGACAGAGTTACAATGAGCAGTTCTTC.

The rearrangement links TRBV4-3 to TRBJ2-1; 11 bases align to TRBD2. Trimming took 4 bases from V and 4 from J; bases not matched to a gene: 3. CDR1 LGHNA and CDR2 YSLEER come from the germline V gene. This CDR3 spans 15 amino acids. The CDR3 loop reads CASSRGLAAYNEQFF. DNA of the CDR3: TGCGCCAGCAGCCGGGGACTAGCGGCTTACAATGAGCAGTTCTTC.

V gene TRBV28 combines with J gene TRBJ2-7; TRBD2 matches at 10 bases. Trimming removed 4 bases from V and 5 bases from J; junction bases left unmatched: 8. Germline loops: CDR1 MDHEN, CDR2 SYDVKM. This CDR3 comprises 15 residues. CDR3 DNA: TGTGCCAGCAGTTCTAGCGGGAGAGGTAGCCACGAGCAGTACTTC. Protein sequence: CASSSSGRGSHEQYF.

The genes are TRBV6-4 and TRBJ1-2; weak D call: TRBD1 (6 bases). CDR1 and CDR2 from the germline V gene are MRHNA and SNTAGT. V lost 7 bases and J 0 bases, leaving 15 bases between the germline ends. This CDR3 has 15 residues. The chain's CDR3 is CASNVRGHSNYGYTF. CDR3 sequence (DNA): TGTGCCAGCAACGTCCGGGGGCATTCTAACTATGGCTACACCTTC.

The chain links TRBV2 to TRBJ2-1; D is unresolved. The CDR3 totals 12 residues. The V gene's germline CDR1 is SNHLY and CDR2 FYNNEI. V dropped 6 bases and J dropped 7 bases, with 10 bases sitting between them. CDR3 loop: CASRDSANEQFF. The CDR3 coding sequence is TGTGCCAGCAGGGATAGTGCTAATGAGCAGTTCTTC. The full variable domain, with the rest looked up from reference TRBV2 and TRBJ2-1, is EPEVTQTPSHQVTQMGQEVILRCVPISNHLYFYWYRQILGQKVEFLVSFYNNEISEKSEIFDDQFSVERPDGSNFTLKIRSTKLEDSAMYFCASRDSANEQFFGPGTRLTVL.